A single sample gave rise to the 16 T cell receptor beta chains below, sequenced in a study of monozygotic twins with inflammatory bowel disease. TCRdb reanalyzed the 5' RACE reads and collapses them to one entry per CDR3 protein, without DNA. This table lists over 150,000 distinct CDR3 sequences. The sample was blood. Receptors were obtained from a human donor with ulcerative colitis or Crohn's disease, or a healthy co-twin of an affected twin (not recorded which).

This chain joins TRBV12-5 and TRBJ2-1. This CDR3 is 15 amino acids long. The germline CDR1 and CDR2 sequences are LGHNT and FRNRAP. The CDR3 loop reads CASGFDRGSYNEQFF.

The V and J genes are TRBV5-5 and TRBJ1-1; without DNA, the TCRdb call of TRBD1 cannot be checked. Germline CDR1 SGHKS, CDR2 YYEKEE (reference sequence). The CDR3 is 15 residues long. CDR3 loop: CASSLEPWVNTEAFF.

The chain links TRBV4-1 to TRBJ1-2. There are 15 residues in the CDR3. CDR1 and CDR2 from the germline V gene are MGHRA and YSYEKL. CDR3 amino acids: CASSQLRTVHYGYTF.

The V gene is TRBV12-3 or TRBV12-4, the J gene TRBJ2-5; TCRdb calls TRBD1, which cannot be checked without DNA. This CDR3 is 13 amino acids long. The CDR3 is CASSIKGVETQYF.

J is TRBJ1-2 and V is TRBV19. This CDR3 has 14 residues. CDR1 is LNHDA and CDR2 is SQIVND in the germline V gene (reference sequence). CDR3 sequence reads: CASSFGDWNYGYTF.

The CDR3 here is CASTTLAGVRYNEQFF. The chain uses TRBV6-2 or TRBV6-3 and TRBJ2-1; as DNA is missing, the TRBD2 call by TCRdb cannot be tested. Germline V gene sequence: CDR1 MNHEY, CDR2 SVGEGT. The CDR3 covers 16 residues.

The chain recombines TRBV4-3 with TRBJ2-7; TCRdb indicates TRBD1, and absent DNA this call remains unverified. This CDR3 is 16 amino acids long. The V gene's germline CDR1 is LGHNA and CDR2 YSLEER. CDR3 protein: CASSQERSVLFTGQYF.

This sequence joins TRBV12-3 or TRBV12-4 and TRBJ2-4; TCRdb lists TRBD2, though no DNA is available to test this call. CDR3 length equals 15 residues. CDR3 protein: CASQPSRSAKNIQYF.

The V call is TRBV11-2, the J call TRBJ2-7; the D call from TCRdb, TRBD2, cannot be confirmed without DNA. CDR1 is SGHAT, CDR2 FQNNGV, per germline. This CDR3 comprises 17 residues. CDR3 amino acids: CASSFGTSGSWGYEQYF.

The rearrangement uses TRBV7-2 and TRBJ2-3; TCRdb gives TRBD2 as the D gene, but with no DNA this cannot be confirmed. Germline V gives CDR1 SGHTA, CDR2 FQGNSA. This CDR3 contains 15 residues. CDR3 in amino acids: CASSADPGPADTQYF.

The CDR3 loop is CASSLQGSERGGELFF. The rearrangement uses TRBV7-3 and TRBJ2-2; TCRdb's D call, TRBD2, is unchecked because there is no DNA. Germline CDR1 SGHTA, CDR2 FQGTGA. This CDR3 has 16 amino acids.

The rearrangement joins TRBV7-3 to TRBJ1-1; TCRdb's assignment of TRBD1 cannot be checked, as there is no DNA. Germline V gene lookup returns CDR1 SGHTA and CDR2 FQGTGA. This CDR3 is built from 15 residues. CDR3 amino acids: CASSLVGAGHTEAFF.

This chain connects TRBV2 to TRBJ2-1; TCRdb's assignment of TRBD2 cannot be checked, as there is no DNA. Per the germline V gene, CDR1 is SNHLY and CDR2 is FYNNEI. CDR3 length: 18 amino acids. CDR3 region: CARTSLSGGPSYSNEQFF.

V usage is TRBV28 and J usage is TRBJ2-1; without DNA, the TCRdb call of TRBD2 cannot be checked. The CDR3 runs to 15 residues. Per the germline V gene, CDR1 is MDHEN and CDR2 is SYDVKM. CDR3 in amino acids: CASRPQGGMVDEQFF.

This chain links TRBV19 with TRBJ2-2. The CDR3 runs to 12 residues. Germline CDR1 and CDR2: LNHDA and SQIVND (reference sequence). CDR3 region: CASSPDTGELFF.

The CDR3 loop is CSAGGLAGGYEQFF. The chain uses TRBV29-1 and TRBJ2-1; the TCRdb call, TRBD2, lacks DNA for checking. Per the germline V gene, CDR1 is SQVTM and CDR2 is ANQGSEA. CDR3 length: 14 residues.